The clone carrying this T cell receptor beta chain was counted only a few times. This record comes from a study of T-cell reconstitution after alpha-beta-depleted transplantation in children. The authors prepared the TCRbeta library with unique molecular identifiers. TCRdb recomputed calls from the PCR reads with MiXCR, one row per CDR3 protein. Among about 640,000 distinct CDR3 sequences listed, 10% to 15% were seen once. The source is a male patient aged 10 to 17 who had a stem cell transplant for acute myeloid leukemia, so the T cells may come from the graft donor. Material: PBMCs, mostly from graft donor cells, obtained 360 days after TCRalphabeta/CD19-depleted stem cell transplant.

CDR3 sequence reads: CASSSPPGRSFATTNEKLFF. In nucleotides, the CDR3 is TGTGCCAGCAGTTCCCCGCCGGGACGGAGTTTTGCCACAACTAATGAAAAACTGTTTTTT. V usage is TRBV6-2 or TRBV6-3 and J usage is TRBJ1-4; perhaps TRBD1 as D (5 bases). The germline CDR1 and CDR2 sequences are MNHEY and SVGEGT. V shed 4 bases and J shed 0 bases, with 24 bases lying between them. This CDR3 is 20 amino acids long.